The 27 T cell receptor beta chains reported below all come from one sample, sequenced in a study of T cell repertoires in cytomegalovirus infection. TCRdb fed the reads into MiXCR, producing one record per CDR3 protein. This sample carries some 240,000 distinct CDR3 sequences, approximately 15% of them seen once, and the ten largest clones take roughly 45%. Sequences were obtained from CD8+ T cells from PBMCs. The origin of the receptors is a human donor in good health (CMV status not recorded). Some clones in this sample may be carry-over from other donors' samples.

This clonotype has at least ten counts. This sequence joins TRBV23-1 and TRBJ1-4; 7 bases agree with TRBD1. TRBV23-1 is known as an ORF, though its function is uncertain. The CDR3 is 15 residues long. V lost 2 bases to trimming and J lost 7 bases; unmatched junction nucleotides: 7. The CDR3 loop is CASSQPQGMSEKLFF. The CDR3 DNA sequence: TGCGCCAGCAGTCAACCACAGGGGATGAGTGAAAAACTGTTTTTT.

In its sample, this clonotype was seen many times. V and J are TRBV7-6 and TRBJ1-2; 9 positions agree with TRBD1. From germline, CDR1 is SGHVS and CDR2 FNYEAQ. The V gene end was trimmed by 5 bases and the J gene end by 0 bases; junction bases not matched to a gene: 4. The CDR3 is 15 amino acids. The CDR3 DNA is TGTGCCAGCAGCCATAGGGACAGGGCTAACTATGGCTACACCTTC. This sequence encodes CASSHRDRANYGYTF.

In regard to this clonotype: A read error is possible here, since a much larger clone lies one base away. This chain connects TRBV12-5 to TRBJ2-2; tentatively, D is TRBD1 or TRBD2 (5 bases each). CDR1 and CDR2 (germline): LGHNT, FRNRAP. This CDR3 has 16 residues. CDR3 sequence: CASGLFGGPGYGEPFF. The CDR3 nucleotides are TGTGCTAGTGGTTTGTTCGGCGGACCAGGGTACGGGGAGCCGTTTTTT.

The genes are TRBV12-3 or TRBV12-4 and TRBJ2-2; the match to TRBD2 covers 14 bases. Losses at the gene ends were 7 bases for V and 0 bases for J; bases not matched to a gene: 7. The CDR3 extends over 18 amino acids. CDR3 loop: CASTTGLAGAPNTGELFF. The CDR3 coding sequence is TGTGCCAGCACCACGGGACTAGCGGGGGCCCCGAACACCGGGGAGCTGTTTTTT.

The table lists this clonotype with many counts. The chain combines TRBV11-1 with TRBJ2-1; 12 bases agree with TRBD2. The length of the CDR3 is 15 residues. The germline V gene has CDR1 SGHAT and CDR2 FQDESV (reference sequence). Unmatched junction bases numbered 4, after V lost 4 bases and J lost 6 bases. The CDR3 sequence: CASSSTSGGFNEQFF. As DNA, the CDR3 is TGTGCCAGCAGCTCTACTAGCGGGGGGTTCAATGAGCAGTTCTTC.

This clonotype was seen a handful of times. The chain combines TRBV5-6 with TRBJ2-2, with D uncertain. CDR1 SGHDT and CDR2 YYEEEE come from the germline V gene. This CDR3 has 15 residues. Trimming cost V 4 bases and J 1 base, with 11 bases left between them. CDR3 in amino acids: CASSARRWNTGELFF. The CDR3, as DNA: TGTGCCAGCAGCGCACGCCGCTGGAACACCGGGGAGCTGTTTTTT.

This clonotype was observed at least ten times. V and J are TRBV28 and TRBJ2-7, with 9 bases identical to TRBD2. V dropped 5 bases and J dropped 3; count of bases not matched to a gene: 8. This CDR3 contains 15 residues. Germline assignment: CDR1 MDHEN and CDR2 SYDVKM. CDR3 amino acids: CASSGSGGPDYEQYF. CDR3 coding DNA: TGTGCCAGCAGTGGTAGCGGGGGTCCCGACTACGAGCAGTACTTC.

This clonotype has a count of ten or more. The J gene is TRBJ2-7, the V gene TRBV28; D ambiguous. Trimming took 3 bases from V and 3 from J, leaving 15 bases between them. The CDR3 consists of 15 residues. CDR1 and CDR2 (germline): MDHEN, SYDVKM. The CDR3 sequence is CASSFSLDGYYEQYF. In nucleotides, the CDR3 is TGTGCCAGCAGTTTCTCCCTCGACGGATACTACGAGCAGTACTTC.

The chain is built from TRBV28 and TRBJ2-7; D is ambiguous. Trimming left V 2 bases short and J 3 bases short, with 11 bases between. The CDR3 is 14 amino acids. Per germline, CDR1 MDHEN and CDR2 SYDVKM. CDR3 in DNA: TGTGCCAGCAGTTTAGCCCGAGGTCGCTACGAGCAGTACTTC. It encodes CASSLARGRYEQYF.

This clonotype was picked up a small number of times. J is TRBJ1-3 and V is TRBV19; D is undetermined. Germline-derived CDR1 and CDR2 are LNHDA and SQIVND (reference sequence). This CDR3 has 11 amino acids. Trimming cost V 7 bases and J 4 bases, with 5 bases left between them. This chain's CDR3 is CASIRGNTIYF. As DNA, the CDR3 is TGTGCCAGTATTCGCGGAAACACCATATATTTT.

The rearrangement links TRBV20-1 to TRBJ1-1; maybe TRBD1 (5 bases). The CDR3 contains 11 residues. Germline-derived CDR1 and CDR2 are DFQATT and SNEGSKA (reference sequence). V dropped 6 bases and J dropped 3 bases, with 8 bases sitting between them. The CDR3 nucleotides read TGCAGTGCGGGGACGTACACTGAAGCTTTCTTT. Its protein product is CSAGTYTEAFF.

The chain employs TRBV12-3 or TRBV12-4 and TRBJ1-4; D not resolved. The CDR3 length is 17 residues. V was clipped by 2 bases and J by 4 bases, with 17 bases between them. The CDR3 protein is CASSLWPAGGGNEKLFF. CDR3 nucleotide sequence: TGTGCCAGCAGTTTATGGCCCGCAGGTGGTGGTAATGAAAAACTGTTTTTT.

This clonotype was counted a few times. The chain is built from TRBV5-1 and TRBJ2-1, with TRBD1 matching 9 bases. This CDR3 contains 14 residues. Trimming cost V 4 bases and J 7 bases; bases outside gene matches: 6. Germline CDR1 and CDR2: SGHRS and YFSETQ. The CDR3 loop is CASSAGTGMNEQFF. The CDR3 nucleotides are TGCGCCAGCAGCGCCGGGACAGGGATGAATGAGCAGTTCTTC.

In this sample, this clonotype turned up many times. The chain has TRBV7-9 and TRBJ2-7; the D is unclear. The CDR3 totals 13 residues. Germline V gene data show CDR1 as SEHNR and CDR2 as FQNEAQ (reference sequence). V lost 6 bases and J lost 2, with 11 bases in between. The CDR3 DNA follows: TGTGCCAGCAGGCCCGCTCTGGCCTACGAGCAGTACTTC. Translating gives CASRPALAYEQYF.

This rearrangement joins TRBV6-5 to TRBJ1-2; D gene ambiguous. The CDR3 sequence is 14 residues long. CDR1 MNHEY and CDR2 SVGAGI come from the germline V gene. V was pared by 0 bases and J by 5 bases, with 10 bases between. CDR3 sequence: CASSYSGSAYGYTF. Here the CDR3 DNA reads TGTGCCAGCAGTTACTCGGGGTCAGCTTATGGCTACACCTTC.

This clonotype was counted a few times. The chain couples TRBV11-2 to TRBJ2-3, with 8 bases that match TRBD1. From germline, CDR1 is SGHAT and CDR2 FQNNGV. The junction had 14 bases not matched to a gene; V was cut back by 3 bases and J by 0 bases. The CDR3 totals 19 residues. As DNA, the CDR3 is TGTGCCAGCAGCTTTGAGCCAACAGGGGGTCGCGCTAGCACAGATACGCAGTATTTT. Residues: CASSFEPTGGRASTDTQYF.

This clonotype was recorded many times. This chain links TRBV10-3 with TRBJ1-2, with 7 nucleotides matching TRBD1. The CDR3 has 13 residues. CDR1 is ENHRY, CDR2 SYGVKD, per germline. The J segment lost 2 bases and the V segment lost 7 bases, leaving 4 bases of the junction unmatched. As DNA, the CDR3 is TGTGCCATCACCGGGACAGAGAACTATGGCTACACCTTC. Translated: CAITGTENYGYTF.

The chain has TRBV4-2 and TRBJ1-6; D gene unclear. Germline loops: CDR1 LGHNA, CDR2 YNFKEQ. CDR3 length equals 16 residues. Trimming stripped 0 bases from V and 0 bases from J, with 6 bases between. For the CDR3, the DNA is TGTGCCAGCAGCCAAGAGGAGAGCTCCTATAATTCACCCCTCCACTTT. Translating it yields CASSQEESSYNSPLHF.

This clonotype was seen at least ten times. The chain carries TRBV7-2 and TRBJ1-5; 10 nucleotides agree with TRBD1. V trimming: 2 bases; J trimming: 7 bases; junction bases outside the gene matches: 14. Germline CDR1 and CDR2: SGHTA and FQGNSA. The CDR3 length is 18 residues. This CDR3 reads CASSLTPPGQGLEQPQHF. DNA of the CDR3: TGTGCCAGCAGCTTAACACCTCCGGGACAGGGGCTCGAGCAGCCCCAGCATTTT.

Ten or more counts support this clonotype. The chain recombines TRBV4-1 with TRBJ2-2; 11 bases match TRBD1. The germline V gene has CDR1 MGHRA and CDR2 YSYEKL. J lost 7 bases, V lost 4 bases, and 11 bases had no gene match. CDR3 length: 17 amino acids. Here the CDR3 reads CASSPNTGTGGFGELFF. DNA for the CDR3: TGCGCCAGCAGCCCCAACACCGGGACAGGGGGATTCGGGGAGCTGTTTTTT.

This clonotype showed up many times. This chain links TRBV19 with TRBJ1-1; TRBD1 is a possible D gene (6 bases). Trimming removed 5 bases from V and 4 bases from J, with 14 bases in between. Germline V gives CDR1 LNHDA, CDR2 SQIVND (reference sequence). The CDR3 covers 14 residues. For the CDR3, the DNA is TGTGCCAGTAGTGCGGACAGAAGGGCCACTGAAGCTTTCTTT. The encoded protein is CASSADRRATEAFF.

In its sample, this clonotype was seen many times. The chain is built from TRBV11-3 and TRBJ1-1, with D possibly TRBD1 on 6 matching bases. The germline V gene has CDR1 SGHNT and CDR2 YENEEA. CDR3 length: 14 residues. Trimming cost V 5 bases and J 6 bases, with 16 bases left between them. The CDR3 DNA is TGTGCCAGCAGCCCGCGAGGGGGGGATCCTGAAGCTTTCTTT. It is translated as CASSPRGGDPEAFF. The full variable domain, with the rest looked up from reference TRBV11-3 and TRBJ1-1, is EAGVVQSPRYKIIEKKQPVAFWCNPISGHNTLYWYLQNLGQGPELLIRYENEEAVDDSQLPKDRFSAERLKGVDSTLKIQPAELGDSAVYLCASSPRGGDPEAFFGQGTRLTVV.

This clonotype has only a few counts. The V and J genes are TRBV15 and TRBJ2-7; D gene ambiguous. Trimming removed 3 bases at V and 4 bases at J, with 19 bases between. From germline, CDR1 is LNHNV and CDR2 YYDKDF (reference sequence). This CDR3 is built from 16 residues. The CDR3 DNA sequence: TGTGCCACCAGCAGGTCCGTTCAGGCCCCCCAATACGAGCAGTACTTC. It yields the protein CATSRSVQAPQYEQYF.

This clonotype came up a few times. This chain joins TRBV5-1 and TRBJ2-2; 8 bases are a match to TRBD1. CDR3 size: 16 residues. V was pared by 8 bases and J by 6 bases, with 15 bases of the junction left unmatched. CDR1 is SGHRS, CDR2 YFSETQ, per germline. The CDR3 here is CASRWEQGALAGELFF. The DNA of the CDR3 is TGCGCCAGTAGATGGGAGCAGGGGGCGCTTGCCGGGGAGCTGTTTTTT. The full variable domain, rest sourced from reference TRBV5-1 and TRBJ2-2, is KAGVTQTPRYLIKTRGQQVTLSCSPISGHRSVSWYQQTPGQGLQFLFEYFSETQRNKGNFPGRFSGRQFSNSRSEMNVSTLELGDSALYLCASRWEQGALAGELFFGEGSRLTVL.

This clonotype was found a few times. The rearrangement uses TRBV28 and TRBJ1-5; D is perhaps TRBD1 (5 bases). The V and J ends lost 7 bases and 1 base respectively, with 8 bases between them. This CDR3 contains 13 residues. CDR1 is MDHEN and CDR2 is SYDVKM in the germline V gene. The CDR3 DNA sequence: TGTGCCAGCACCAGGGCGAGCAATCAGCCCCAGCATTTT. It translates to CASTRASNQPQHF. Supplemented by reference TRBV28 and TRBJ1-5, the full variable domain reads DVKVTQSSRYLVKRTGEKVFLECVQDMDHENMFWYRQDPGLGLRLIYFSYDVKMKEKGDIPEGYSVSREKKERFSLILESASTNQTSMYLCASTRASNQPQHFGDGTRLSIL.

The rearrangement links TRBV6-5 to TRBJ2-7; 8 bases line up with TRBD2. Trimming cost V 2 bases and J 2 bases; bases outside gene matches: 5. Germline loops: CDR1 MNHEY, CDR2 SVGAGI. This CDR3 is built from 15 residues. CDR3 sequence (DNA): TGTGCCAGCAGTTACGAGGCTAGCGGGCCCTACGAGCAGTACTTC. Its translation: CASSYEASGPYEQYF.

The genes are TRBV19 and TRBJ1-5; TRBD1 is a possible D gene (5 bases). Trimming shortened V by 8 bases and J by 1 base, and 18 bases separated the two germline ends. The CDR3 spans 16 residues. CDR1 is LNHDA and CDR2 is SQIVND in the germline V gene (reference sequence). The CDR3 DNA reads TGTGCCAGTTCTGACCTCCGGGGGATAAGCAATCAGCCCCAGCATTTT. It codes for CASSDLRGISNQPQHF. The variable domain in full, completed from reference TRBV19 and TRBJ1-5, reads DGGITQSPKYLFRKEGQNVTLSCEQNLNHDAMYWYRQDPGQGLRLIYYSQIVNDFQKGDIAEGYSVSREKKESFPLTVTSAQKNPTAFYLCASSDLRGISNQPQHFGDGTRLSIL.